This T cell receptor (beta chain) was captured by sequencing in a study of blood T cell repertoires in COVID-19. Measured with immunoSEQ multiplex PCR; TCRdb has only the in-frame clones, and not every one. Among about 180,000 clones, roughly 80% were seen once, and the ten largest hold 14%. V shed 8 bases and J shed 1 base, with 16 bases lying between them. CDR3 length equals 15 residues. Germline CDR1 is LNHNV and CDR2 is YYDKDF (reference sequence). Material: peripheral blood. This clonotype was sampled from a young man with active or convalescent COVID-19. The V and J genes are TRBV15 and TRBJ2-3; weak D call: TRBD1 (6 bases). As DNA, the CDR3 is TGTGCCACCTCTTGGGGGCTCGACCGCACAGATACGCAGTATTTT. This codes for CATSWGLDRTDTQYF.